The T cell receptor (beta chain) under discussion was sequenced for a study of shared clonotypes between healthy human individuals. The CDR3 extends over 14 amino acids. In germline, CDR1 is MDHEN, CDR2 SYDVKM. V lost 2 bases and J 3 bases, leaving 10 bases between the germline ends. Only a few counts were recorded for this clone. The sample has other DNA sequences that encode this CDR3 too. Libraries were prepared by immunoSEQ multiplex PCR; TCRdb keeps only in-frame clonotypes and omits some of them. Altogether about 680,000 clones are present, 72% being singletons, with the ten largest covering 1.8%.

The sample taken for sequencing was memory CD4+ T cells sorted from blood. Documented subset: CD45RA-negative fraction. The sequence came from a woman aged 30 to 39 in good health. This chain connects TRBV28 to TRBJ1-1; tentatively, D is TRBD1 (5 bases). CDR3 DNA sequence: TGTGCCAGCAGTTTAGGGCGGGGGGACACTGAAGCTTTCTTT. Amino acid sequence: CASSLGRGDTEAFF.